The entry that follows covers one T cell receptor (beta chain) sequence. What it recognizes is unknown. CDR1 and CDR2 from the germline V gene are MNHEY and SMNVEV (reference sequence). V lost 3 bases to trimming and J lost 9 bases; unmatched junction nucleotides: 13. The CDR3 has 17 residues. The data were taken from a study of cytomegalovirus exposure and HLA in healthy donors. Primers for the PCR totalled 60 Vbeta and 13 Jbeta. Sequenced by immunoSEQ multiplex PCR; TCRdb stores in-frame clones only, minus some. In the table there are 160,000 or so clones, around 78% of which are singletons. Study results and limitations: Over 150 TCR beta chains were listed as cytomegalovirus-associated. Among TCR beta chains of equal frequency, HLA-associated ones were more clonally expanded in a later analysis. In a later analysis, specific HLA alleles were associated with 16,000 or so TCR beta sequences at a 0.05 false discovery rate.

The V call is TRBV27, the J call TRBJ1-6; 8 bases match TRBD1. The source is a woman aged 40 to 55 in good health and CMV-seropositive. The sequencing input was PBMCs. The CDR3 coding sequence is TGTGCCAGCAGTTTCTTCGGGACAGGTCTTGAAGGTTCACCCCTCCACTTT. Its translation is CASSFFGTGLEGSPLHF.